Listed below are T cell receptor beta chains from one sample, sequenced in a study of cytomegalovirus exposure and HLA in healthy donors. This table comes from immunoSEQ multiplex PCR, and its TCRdb copy is limited to in-frame clones, with some not included. The sample records more than 95,000 clones, around 80% being singletons. Material: PBMCs. The receptors were gathered from a man aged 35-49 years in good health and CMV-seropositive. Both conserved end residues are part of each CDR3. D genes are given only for firm matches. Rows may omit the clone size; those that give it use once, few, many or a size class.

>TRBD1|15|TRBV2|TRBJ2-4|.
CASSAGTGGQNIQYF
TGTGCCAGCAGTGCCGGGACAGGGGGGCAAAACATTCAGTACTTC
>TRBD1|16|TRBV7-9|TRBJ1-5|.
CASSPGDRGMGQPQHF
TGTGCCAGCAGCCCGGGGGACAGGGGTATGGGACAGCCCCAGCATTTT
>.|15|TRBV5-4|TRBJ2-7|once
CASSHNLGAGYEQYF
TGTGCCAGCAGCCACAATCTGGGGGCTGGGTACGAGCAGTACTTC
>TRBD1|16|TRBV6-5|TRBJ1-4|.
CASSYLGGTGREKLFF
TGTGCCAGCAGTTACTTGGGCGGGACAGGGAGGGAAAAACTGTTTTTT
>TRBD1|15|TRBV27|TRBJ2-7|.
CASSYGTASSYEQYF
TGTGCCAGCAGTTACGGGACAGCGAGCTCCTACGAGCAGTACTTC
>.|14|TRBV7-9|TRBJ1-5|.
CASSVGGGNQPQHF
TGTGCCAGCAGCGTGGGAGGTGGCAATCAGCCCCAGCATTTT
>TRBD1|18|TRBV9|TRBJ2-6|once
CASSVPGTVTSGANGLTF
TGTGCCAGCAGCGTGCCCGGGACAGTAACCTCTGGGGCCAACGGCCTGACTTTC
>TRBD2|14|TRBV7-9|TRBJ2-1|.
CASTPAGLANEQFF
TGTGCCAGCACCCCGGCAGGACTAGCCAATGAGCAGTTCTTC
>TRBD2|11|TRBV20-1|TRBJ2-3|.
CSGPGLAEQYF
TGCAGTGGCCCGGGACTAGCTGAGCAGTATTTT
>TRBD1|15|TRBV6-5|TRBJ2-7|.
CATKGAGQATYEQYF
TGTGCCACCAAAGGGGCCGGACAGGCCACCTACGAGCAGTACTTC
>TRBD2|15|TRBV2|TRBJ2-3|.
CASSVGASGGDTQYF
TGTGCCAGCAGTGTAGGGGCTAGCGGGGGAGATACGCAGTATTTT
>.|14|TRBV2|TRBJ1-1|.
CASSERAGNTEAFF
TGTGCCAGCAGTGAACGGGCGGGTAACACTGAAGCTTTCTTT
>TRBD1|15|TRBV5-6|TRBJ1-1|.
CASSLGGGQGAEAFF
TGTGCCAGCAGCTTGGGGGGGGGACAGGGGGCTGAAGCTTTCTTT
>.|15|TRBV6-5|TRBJ1-5|.
CASRPISGSNQPQHF
TGTGCCAGCAGGCCCATCTCGGGTAGCAATCAGCCCCAGCATTTT